This TCR beta chain comes out of a study of shared clonotypes between healthy human individuals. Background on the study: In total, the donors were a couple of women and a few men aged 18 to 49.

The naive CD8 fraction comprised CD45RO-negative cells positively selected for CCR7 and excluded terminally differentiated effector memory CD45RA+ cells. Notes on the study in general: Clonotypes shared by all four donors outscored non-shared clonotypes in generation probability.

V was shortened by 3 bases and J by 6 bases, with 6 bases between the two germline ends. The V gene's germline CDR1 is DFQATT and CDR2 SNEGSKA (reference sequence). The CDR3 consists of 11 residues. Concerning this clone itself: Its specificity is not known. The sample has other DNA sequences that encode this CDR3 too.

Genomic DNA of every subset was divided equally among multiple immunoSEQ plates. Original data processing: ImmunoSEQ output lacked quality scores and full-length reads, limiting matched filtering. The protocol was immunoSEQ multiplex PCR, while the TCRdb copy is restricted to in-frame clones and leaves out a portion. Clone size and V and J calls were adopted from that table, with D and trimming inferred from the DNA. The sample gives around 1.9 million clones, more than 85% of which show up once; about 1.5% is in the top ten. V gene TRBV20-1 combines with J gene TRBJ2-1; a possible D gene is TRBD2 (5 bases). Sequenced sample: naive CD8+ T cells from PBMCs. The TCR was taken from a young man in good health. Some clones in this sample may be carry-over from other donors' samples. CDR3 in DNA: TGCAGTGCTAGCCGGGGCAATGAGCAGTTCTTC. Its protein is CSASRGNEQFF.